Each of the 6 T cell receptor beta chains below was sequenced from the same sample in a study of CD8 T cells in ankylosing spondylitis. TCRdb passed the 5' RACE reads through MiXCR, listing each CDR3 protein once. The sample has fewer than 250,000 distinct CDR3 sequences, about 11% seen once. The sample taken for sequencing was blood, either unsorted or a sorted T cell fraction (not recorded which). These receptors were collected from a male donor with ankylosing spondylitis or in good health (not recorded which).

CDR3 protein: CASEAGTGAGDYGYTF. The CDR3 DNA is TGTGCCAGTGAGGCCGGGACAGGGGCGGGAGACTATGGCTACACCTTC. This chain links TRBV28 with TRBJ1-2; 10 bases match TRBD1. The CDR3 consists of 16 residues. Unmatched junction bases numbered 13, after V lost 9 bases and J lost 3 bases. CDR1 and CDR2 (germline): MDHEN, SYDVKM.

This clonotype was detected a few times. The genes are TRBV29-1 and TRBJ2-3; D gene ambiguous. V gave up 0 bases and J gave up 4 bases, with 11 bases separating them. Germline values: CDR1 SQVTM, CDR2 ANQGSEA. The CDR3 covers 14 residues. This CDR3 is CSVEDTGRPDTQYF. CDR3 nucleotide sequence: TGCAGCGTTGAAGACACTGGGCGCCCAGATACGCAGTATTTT.

The chain recombines TRBV12-3 or TRBV12-4 with TRBJ2-4, with 7 bases identical to TRBD1. J lost 4 bases, V lost 6 bases, and 3 bases had no gene match. The CDR3 loop spans 13 amino acids. CDR3 bases: TGTGCCAGCAGCCTGACAGGGAAAAACATTCAGTACTTC. It encodes CASSLTGKNIQYF.

The chain uses TRBV6-1 and TRBJ2-1; 7 nucleotides match TRBD2. From germline, CDR1 is MNHNS and CDR2 SASEGT. This CDR3 contains 14 residues. The junction had 7 bases not matched to a gene; V was cut back by 6 bases and J by 5 bases. CDR3 coding DNA: TGTGCCAGCAGACCAGCGGGGAGGGACAATGAGCAGTTCTTC. This translates into CASRPAGRDNEQFF.

The rearrangement links TRBV27 to TRBJ1-2; D gene ambiguous. CDR1 is MNHEY and CDR2 is SMNVEV in the germline V gene (reference sequence). Trimming left V 3 bases short and J 0 bases short, with 5 bases between. This CDR3 is built from 13 residues. This chain's CDR3 is CASSFRANYGYTF. The CDR3 nucleotides read TGTGCCAGCAGTTTCCGGGCTAACTATGGCTACACCTTC.

V gene TRBV11-2 combines with J gene TRBJ2-5, with TRBD2 matching over 12 bases. J lost 5 bases, V lost 5 bases, and 3 bases had no gene match. In germline, CDR1 is SGHAT, CDR2 FQNNGV. The CDR3 has 14 amino acids. The CDR3 DNA is TGTGCCAGCAGCCGACTAGCGGGGGTGGAGACCCAGTACTTC. Its translation: CASSRLAGVETQYF.